The 5 T cell receptor beta chains in this list originate from one sample, sequenced in a study of cytomegalovirus exposure and HLA in healthy donors. The PCR made use of 60 Vbeta and 13 Jbeta primers. TCRdb's copy holds only in-frame clones and misses some; the assay was immunoSEQ multiplex PCR. The sample has some 130,000 clones, around three quarters seen once. Specimen: PBMCs. All receptors come from a male donor in good health and CMV-seropositive.

This clone was detected once. CDR3 DNA sequence: TGTGCCAGCAGCTTCGGGGTTGGGGCCAACGTCCTGACTTTC. This encodes CASSFGVGANVLTF. The rearrangement uses TRBV7-3 and TRBJ2-6; possible D gene TRBD2, 5 bases. The CDR3 is made up of 14 amino acids. V shed 3 bases and J shed 3 bases, with 6 bases lying between them. The germline V gene encodes CDR1 SGHTA and CDR2 FQGTGA.

This chain links TRBV19 with TRBJ2-1; 7 bases are shared with TRBD2. CDR1 is LNHDA, CDR2 SQIVND, per germline (reference sequence). The J segment lost 10 bases and the V segment lost 5 bases, leaving 8 bases of the junction unmatched. The CDR3 runs 13 residues. The CDR3 loop reads CASSFRLAREQFF. The CDR3 DNA follows: TGTGCCAGTAGTTTCCGACTAGCCAGGGAGCAGTTCTTC. Drawing the rest from reference TRBV19 and TRBJ2-1, the complete variable domain is DGGITQSPKYLFRKEGQNVTLSCEQNLNHDAMYWYRQDPGQGLRLIYYSQIVNDFQKGDIAEGYSVSREKKESFPLTVTSAQKNPTAFYLCASSFRLAREQFFGPGTRLTVL.

There are a few counts of this clone. The junction departs from the called germline gene at one end, perhaps through a read error. This chain uses TRBV7-9 with TRBJ1-4; the match to TRBD1 covers 11 bases. The germline gives CDR1 SEHNR, CDR2 FQNEAQ (reference sequence). CDR3 length: 15 residues. As DNA, the CDR3 is TGTTCCAGCAGCTCTCCCGGGACAGGGGGGGAAAAACTGTTTTTT. Translating gives CSSSSPGTGGEKLFF.

The rearrangement uses TRBV30 and TRBJ1-3, with D unclear. This CDR3 is built from 15 residues. Germline V gene lookup returns CDR1 GTSNPN and CDR2 SVGIG (reference sequence). Trimming pared 0 bases from V and 1 base from J, leaving 10 bases between. The CDR3 is CAWSVSRESGNTIYF. For the CDR3, the DNA is TGTGCCTGGAGTGTAAGTCGGGAATCTGGAAACACCATATATTTT.

The chain joins TRBV13 to TRBJ1-2; TRBD1 matches 7 bases. Unmatched junction bases numbered 3, after V lost 4 bases and J lost 7 bases. CDR3 length: 12 amino acids. CDR1 and CDR2 (germline): PRHDT, FYEKMQ (reference sequence). The DNA of the CDR3 is TGTGCCAGCAGCTACACAGGGGCTGGCTACACCTTC. It codes for CASSYTGAGYTF.